Following are 31 T cell receptor beta chains from one sample sequenced in a study of OX40 agonist ivuxolimab in advanced cancers. Method: immunoSEQ multiplex PCR; TCRdb's copy keeps in-frame clones and lacks some. The profile shows some 48,000 clones, approximately 78% of them singletons. The sample here was CD4+ or CD8+ T cells sorted from blood, taken in a trial of the OX40 agonist ivuxolimab. Every receptor here comes from an adult with an advanced solid tumor such as melanoma, head and neck, liver or kidney cancer.

This chain connects TRBV19 to TRBJ2-4; TRBD2 matches 8 bases. Germline trimming cut 4 bases from V and 2 bases from J; bases unmatched to any gene: 10. The CDR3 has 17 amino acids. Germline values: CDR1 LNHDA, CDR2 SQIVND (reference sequence). The CDR3 region has the DNA TGTGCCAGTAGTAAGTACGCTAGCGGGTTCACCAAAAACATTCAGTACTTC. This sequence encodes CASSKYASGFTKNIQYF.

The chain links TRBV6-5 to TRBJ2-4, with D tentatively TRBD2 (6 bases). Looked up from germline, CDR1 is MNHEY and CDR2 is SVGAGI. The germline V and J ends were trimmed by 7 bases and 0 bases, with 13 bases remaining between them. The CDR3 extends over 15 amino acids. The DNA of the CDR3 is TGTGCCAGCAATAAGGCCGGGGGAGCCAAAAACATTCAGTACTTC. This gives the protein CASNKAGGAKNIQYF.

The chain combines TRBV19 with TRBJ2-1, with TRBD2 matching 13 bases. J was trimmed by 0 bases and V by 6 bases; bases with no gene match: 8. Germline CDR1 reads LNHDA; CDR2 reads SQIVND (reference sequence). The CDR3 extends over 18 amino acids. The CDR3 DNA follows: TGTGCCAGTAGCCGGGGACTAGCGGGGTTAGGCTCCTACAATGAGCAGTTCTTC. It specifies CASSRGLAGLGSYNEQFF.

This clone was counted only a few times. This chain uses TRBV19 with TRBJ2-3; weak D call: TRBD1 (5 bases). This CDR3 is built from 14 residues. V lost 4 bases to trimming and J lost 2 bases, with 10 bases between them. Germline V gives CDR1 LNHDA, CDR2 SQIVND (reference sequence). CDR3 DNA: TGTGCCAGTAGTAGAATGACAGACACAGATACGCAGTATTTT. Translating gives CASSRMTDTDTQYF.

This rearrangement joins TRBV2 to TRBJ1-1; 9 bases match TRBD1. CDR1 and CDR2 (germline): SNHLY, FYNNEI. The CDR3 length is 14 residues. With 4 bases clipped from V and 4 bases from J, the junction kept 4 bases outside the gene matches. The CDR3 loop is CASSVETGGTEAFF. Here the CDR3 DNA reads TGTGCCAGCAGTGTCGAGACAGGGGGCACTGAAGCTTTCTTT.

The V call is TRBV11-1, the J call TRBJ1-2, with no clear D. This CDR3 region has 13 residues. Germline lookup yields CDR1 SGHAT and CDR2 FQDESV (reference sequence). V was cut by 5 bases and J by 2 bases, with 9 bases left in between. This chain's CDR3 is CASSQDGNYGYTF. The CDR3 bases are TGTGCCAGCAGCCAGGACGGGAACTATGGCTACACCTTC.

The chain employs TRBV5-1 and TRBJ2-1; TRBD2 matches at 15 bases. Per the germline V gene, CDR1 is SGHRS and CDR2 is YFSETQ. The CDR3 has 17 amino acids. The junction had 4 bases not matched to a gene; V was cut back by 3 bases and J by 3 bases. The CDR3 here is CASSSGLAGGIYNEQFF. Here the CDR3 DNA reads TGCGCCAGCAGCTCTGGACTAGCGGGAGGGATCTACAATGAGCAGTTCTTC.

The CDR3 DNA follows: TGTGCCAGCAGGTTACCGGGACAGGGGTCTGGGGCCAACGTCCTGACTTTC. Residues: CASRLPGQGSGANVLTF. V is TRBV2 and J is TRBJ2-6, with 10 bases aligning to TRBD1. Trimming at V came to 6 bases and at J to 1 base, leaving 6 bases not matched to a gene. The CDR3 sequence is 17 residues long. Germline CDR1 reads SNHLY; CDR2 reads FYNNEI.

The chain uses TRBV6-9 and TRBJ1-1; D remains unclear. Germline V gives CDR1 MNHGY, CDR2 SVAAGI. The CDR3 loop spans 11 amino acids. Trimming took 9 bases from V and 1 from J, leaving 6 bases between them. In DNA, the CDR3 is TGTGCCAGTGGATCGAACACTGAAGCTTTCTTT. Translated: CASGSNTEAFF.

The V and J genes are TRBV7-9 and TRBJ1-3; D uncertain. This CDR3 contains 12 residues. The germline V gene has CDR1 SEHNR and CDR2 FQNEAQ (reference sequence). Trimming removed 10 bases from V and 0 bases from J, with 7 bases in between. CDR3 residues: CATHSSGNTIYF. The CDR3, as DNA: TGTGCCACACATAGCTCTGGAAACACCATATATTTT.

This clone has just one count. Germline is not matched at one junction end, which may reflect a read error. The V and J genes are TRBV6-5 and TRBJ1-2; D is possibly TRBD1 (6 bases). The CDR3 covers 12 residues. Germline CDR1 reads MNHEY; CDR2 reads SVGAGI. CDR3 nucleotides: TGTACCAGCAGATATACAGGGTCTGGCTACACCTTC. It codes for CTSRYTGSGYTF.

The chain recombines TRBV6-5 with TRBJ2-7, with 7 bases lining up with TRBD1. Germline lookup yields CDR1 MNHEY and CDR2 SVGAGI. The CDR3 consists of 15 residues. The V segment lost 6 bases and the J segment 4 bases; nucleotides outside the gene matches: 12. CDR3 residues: CASSLHHRGLYEQYF. CDR3 nucleotides: TGTGCCAGCAGCTTACACCACAGGGGATTATACGAGCAGTACTTC.

The V call is TRBV5-4, the J call TRBJ1-3; D possibly corresponds to TRBD1 (5 bases). This CDR3 contains 14 residues. CDR1 SGHNT and CDR2 YYREEE come from the germline V gene (reference sequence). V gave up 0 bases and J gave up 4 bases, with 8 bases separating them. CDR3 in amino acids: CASSLGGRGNTIYF. DNA for the CDR3: TGTGCCAGCAGCTTGGGGGGCCGCGGAAACACCATATATTTT.

This rearrangement joins TRBV5-4 to TRBJ1-1; 8 positions agree with TRBD1. Trimming removed 9 bases from V and 4 bases from J; junction bases left unmatched: 8. This CDR3 region has 13 residues. Germline V lookup: CDR1 SGHNT, CDR2 YYREEE (reference sequence). CDR3 nucleotide sequence: TGTGCCATAGGACAGGGAGCGGGCACTGAAGCTTTCTTT. This translates into CAIGQGAGTEAFF. Based on the CDR3 plus reference TRBV5-4 and TRBJ1-1, the full variable domain is ETGVTQSPTHLIKTRGQQVTLRCSSQSGHNTVSWYQQALGQGPQFIFQYYREEENGRGNFPPRFSGLQFPNYSSELNVNALELDDSALYLCAIGQGAGTEAFFGQGTRLTVV.

V and J are TRBV7-5 and TRBJ1-4; TRBD1, the table's D call, lacks a check against the DNA. TRBV7-5 is recorded as a pseudogene. The CDR3 covers 19 residues. Here the CDR3 DNA reads TGTGCCAGAAGCTACTGGAAACAGGGGGCCCTTGCAACTAATGAAAAACTGTTTTTT. Its protein is CARSYWKQGALATNEKLFF.

The chain employs TRBV19 and TRBJ2-1, with D maybe TRBD1 (6 bases). Looked up from germline, CDR1 is LNHDA and CDR2 is SQIVND (reference sequence). The CDR3 has 15 amino acids. V lost 6 bases and J lost 1, with 13 bases in between. CDR3 sequence (DNA): TGTGCCAGTAGCCGGAACCAGGGGTCCTACAATGAGCAGTTCTTC. As protein: CASSRNQGSYNEQFF.

The V and J genes are TRBV7-6 and TRBJ2-5; D call uncertain. This CDR3 is built from 11 residues. CDR1 and CDR2 from the germline V gene are SGHVS and FNYEAQ. V shed 3 bases and J shed 2 bases, with 1 base lying between them. In nucleotides, the CDR3 is TGTGCCAGCAGCTTTCAAGAGACCCAGTACTTC. This codes for CASSFQETQYF.

The chain couples TRBV5-1 to TRBJ2-3; TRBD1 aligns across 8 bases. Germline CDR1 and CDR2: SGHRS and YFSETQ. There are 16 residues in the CDR3. Losses at the gene ends were 0 bases for V and 4 bases for J; bases not matched to a gene: 7. CDR3 sequence reads: CASSLARGRSADTQYF. DNA of the CDR3: TGCGCCAGCAGCTTGGCCAGGGGGCGATCAGCAGATACGCAGTATTTT.

The genes are TRBV6-1 and TRBJ2-3; no definite D call. From germline, CDR1 is MNHNS and CDR2 SASEGT. The length of the CDR3 is 15 residues. Deletions cut 0 bases from V and 0 bases from J, with 7 bases between. CDR3 sequence reads: CASSEASVSTDTQYF. CDR3 DNA sequence: TGTGCCAGCAGTGAAGCATCTGTTAGCACAGATACGCAGTATTTT.

This sequence joins TRBV7-2 and TRBJ1-3; D is unresolved. From germline, CDR1 is SGHTA and CDR2 FQGNSA. The ends were cut back, 2 bases at V and 1 base at J, with 6 bases in the middle. The CDR3 covers 14 residues. The CDR3 spells CASSLTQSGNTIYF. In nucleotides, the CDR3 is TGTGCCAGCAGCTTAACACAGTCTGGAAACACCATATATTTT.

This clone has just one count. The chain combines TRBV9 with TRBJ2-5; 7 nucleotides line up with TRBD1. CDR1 is SGDLS and CDR2 is YYNGEE in the germline V gene. The CDR3 is 14 amino acids. V lost 3 bases, J lost 3 bases, and 5 bases stayed unmatched. CDR3 loop: CASSAWTGKETQYF. The DNA for the CDR3 is TGTGCCAGCAGCGCATGGACAGGAAAAGAGACCCAGTACTTC. Complete variable domain (other parts from reference TRBV9 and TRBJ2-5): DSGVTQTPKHLITATGQRVTLRCSPRSGDLSVYWYQQSLDQGLQFLIQYYNGEERAKGNILERFSAQQFPDLHSELNLSSLELGDSALYFCASSAWTGKETQYFGPGTRLLVL.

The J gene is TRBJ1-2, the V gene TRBV5-4; D not certain. CDR3 size: 14 residues. Between the trimmed V and J ends, which lost 3 bases and 3 bases, there was a span of 12 bases. Germline V gene sequence: CDR1 SGHNT, CDR2 YYREEE (reference sequence). The CDR3 loop reads CASSYSGDDYGYTF. Here the CDR3 DNA reads TGTGCCAGCAGCTATAGTGGGGATGACTATGGCTACACCTTC.

V usage is TRBV7-8 and J usage is TRBJ2-5; TRBD2 matches at 9 bases. J lost 5 bases, V lost 1 base, and 2 bases had no gene match. This CDR3 has 14 residues. The V gene's germline CDR1 is SGHVS and CDR2 FQNEAQ. CDR3 sequence reads: CASSLGSGSETQYF. CDR3 coding DNA: TGTGCCAGCAGCTTAGGTAGCGGGAGTGAGACCCAGTACTTC.

The chain has TRBV5-5 and TRBJ2-7; the D is unclear. Germline V gives CDR1 SGHKS, CDR2 YYEKEE (reference sequence). The CDR3 spans 15 residues. The ends were cut back, 2 bases at V and 7 bases at J, with 19 bases in the middle. The CDR3 reads CASSFTLPGMGEQYF. The CDR3 nucleotides are TGTGCCAGCAGCTTTACTCTCCCCGGTATGGGGGAGCAGTACTTC.

This chain links TRBV5-4 with TRBJ2-4; 10 nucleotides line up with TRBD1. The V gene's germline CDR1 is SGHNT and CDR2 YYREEE (reference sequence). J gave up 4 bases and V 4 bases, and 5 bases lay outside the gene matches. This CDR3 is 15 amino acids long. The CDR3 sequence is CASSTVDRGKNIQYF. The CDR3 nucleotides read TGTGCCAGCAGCACCGTGGACAGGGGGAAAAACATTCAGTACTTC.

This chain links TRBV4-1 with TRBJ1-1; maybe TRBD1 (5 bases). This CDR3 has 14 residues. V was pared by 4 bases and J by 1 base, with 10 bases between. Germline V gives CDR1 MGHRA, CDR2 YSYEKL. The DNA for the CDR3 is TGCGCCAGCAGCCGGGTTGGGGGGAACACTGAAGCTTTCTTT. Translated: CASSRVGGNTEAFF.

The chain links TRBV28 to TRBJ2-5, with 13 bases fitting TRBD2. CDR1 and CDR2 from the germline V gene are MDHEN and SYDVKM. This CDR3 comprises 18 residues. The J segment lost 4 bases and the V segment lost 6 bases, leaving 14 bases of the junction unmatched. The CDR3 DNA follows: TGTGCCAGCAGCCTTCGGCGGACTAGCGGGAGAGGGGGAGAGACCCAGTACTTC. Its protein product is CASSLRRTSGRGGETQYF. The full variable domain, its missing parts supplied by reference TRBV28 and TRBJ2-5, is DVKVTQSSRYLVKRTGEKVFLECVQDMDHENMFWYRQDPGLGLRLIYFSYDVKMKEKGDIPEGYSVSREKKERFSLILESASTNQTSMYLCASSLRRTSGRGGETQYFGPGTRLLVL.

This chain uses TRBV6-1 with TRBJ1-1; tentatively, D is TRBD1 (6 bases). V shed 7 bases and J shed 2 bases, with 17 bases lying between them. Germline loops: CDR1 MNHNS, CDR2 SASEGT. The CDR3 spans 15 residues. The CDR3 sequence is CASTKGDGGNTEAFF. The CDR3 DNA follows: TGTGCCAGCACCAAGGGGGACGGGGGAAACACTGAAGCTTTCTTT.

As regards this clone: An end of the junction does not agree with germline; a read error may underlie this. V is TRBV6-6 and J is TRBJ2-1; TRBD1 aligns across 7 bases. This CDR3 spans 16 amino acids. The V gene's germline CDR1 is MNHNY and CDR2 SVGAGI (reference sequence). CDR3 nucleotides: TGTGCCGGCAGTTACCGAGGGACAGCGGCAAACAATGAGCAGTTCTTC. Protein: CAGSYRGTAANNEQFF.

The chain recombines TRBV30 with TRBJ1-3, with a possible D match to TRBD1 (5 bases). Looked up from germline, CDR1 is GTSNPN and CDR2 is SVGIG (reference sequence). This CDR3 is built from 15 residues. Trimming removed 4 bases at V and 0 bases at J, with 13 bases between. The CDR3 is CAWMVQGFSGNTIYF. DNA for the CDR3: TGTGCCTGGATGGTTCAGGGATTCTCTGGAAACACCATATATTTT.

The V call is TRBV6-6, the J call TRBJ2-5, with 14 positions matching TRBD2. The germline V gene has CDR1 MNHNY and CDR2 SVGAGI (reference sequence). Trimming at V came to 4 bases and at J to 5 bases, leaving 3 bases not matched to a gene. The CDR3 loop spans 15 amino acids. Here the CDR3 DNA reads TGTGCCAGCAGTTCGGGACTAGCGGGAGTGGAGACCCAGTACTTC. This encodes CASSSGLAGVETQYF.